The rows below give T cell receptor beta chains drawn from one sample of a study of T cells in Graves' hyperthyroidism and ophthalmopathy. TCRdb independently ran MiXCR on the multiplex PCR reads; one entry per CDR3 protein. This repertoire shows about 840,000 distinct CDR3 sequences, around 38% found once; its top ten account for approximately 10%. The source material was blood. Source of these receptors: a man aged 18 to 29 with Graves' hyperthyroidism. Both conserved end residues are part of each CDR3. D genes are given only for firm matches. Rows may omit the clone size; those that give it use once, few, many or a size class.

NA,NA,TRBJ1-2,TRBV12-3/TRBV12-4,CASSPGGLGNYGYTF,TGTGCCAGCAGCCCGGGGGGGTTGGGTAACTATGGCTACACCTTC
TRBD1,many,TRBJ2-7,TRBV29-1,CSVFLGTAYEQYF,TGCAGCGTTTTCTTGGGGACAGCCTACGAGCAGTACTTC
NA,NA,TRBJ1-2,TRBV20-1,CSARDDRLTSGGYTF,TGCAGTGCTAGAGATGACAGACTTACCTCTGGGGGCTACACCTTC
NA,NA,TRBJ2-5,TRBV20-1,CSARYRGGDGETQYF,TGCAGTGCTAGATACAGGGGAGGGGATGGAGAGACCCAGTACTTC
TRBD1,NA,TRBJ2-7,TRBV7-2,CASRDRGKGVYEQYF,TGTGCCAGCAGGGACAGGGGGAAGGGGGTGTACGAGCAGTACTTC
NA,NA,TRBJ1-5,TRBV20-1,CSANSRGAGQPQHF,TGCAGTGCTAATAGTCGGGGGGCAGGTCAGCCCCAGCATTTT
NA,NA,TRBJ1-1,TRBV7-2,CASSPDGSKNTEAFF,TGTGCCAGCAGTCCCGACGGGTCCAAGAACACTGAAGCTTTCTTT
NA,NA,TRBJ2-7,TRBV4-1,CASSQHSAARSSYEQYF,TGCGCCAGCAGCCAACACTCCGCGGCGCGTTCCTCCTACGAGCAGTACTTC
TRBD1,few,TRBJ1-5,TRBV19,CASTPLGVDRAVQPQHF,TGTGCCAGTACCCCCCTAGGGGTAGACAGGGCGGTTCAGCCCCAGCATTTT
NA,NA,TRBJ2-3,TRBV7-6,CANSPGRTDTQYF,TGTGCCAACAGCCCTGGTCGCACAGATACGCAGTATTTT
NA,many,TRBJ1-1,TRBV20-1,CSAPSGQVGTEAFF,TGCAGTGCTCCTTCGGGGCAGGTGGGCACTGAAGCTTTCTTT
TRBD2,NA,TRBJ2-2,TRBV5-4,CASSSPGLAHTELFF,TGTGCCAGCAGCTCCCCGGGACTAGCGCATACGGAGCTGTTTTTT
TRBD2,NA,TRBJ2-5,TRBV20-1,CSATGLAGQETQYF,TGCAGTGCAACCGGACTAGCGGGTCAAGAGACCCAGTACTTC
NA,NA,TRBJ2-5,TRBV12-3/TRBV12-4,CASSFRAGTQYF,TGTGCCAGCAGTTTTCGCGCAGGGACACAGTACTTC
NA,NA,TRBJ2-7,TRBV29-1,CSVEAGQSYEQYF,TGCAGCGTTGAAGCTGGACAGTCCTACGAGCAGTACTTC
NA,NA,TRBJ1-2,TRBV9,CASSVEGSSEGYTF,TGTGCCAGCAGCGTAGAGGGGAGTTCGGAAGGCTACACCTTC
NA,few,TRBJ2-2,TRBV5-5,CASSLTASNTGELFF,TGTGCCAGCAGCTTGACGGCCTCGAACACCGGGGAGCTGTTTTTT
NA,many,TRBJ2-5,TRBV29-1,CSVGGRVHEETQYF,TGCAGCGTTGGGGGCAGGGTACATGAGGAGACCCAGTACTTC
NA,few,TRBJ1-4,TRBV5-1,CASSETGEKLFF,TGCGCCAGCAGTGAGACAGGTGAAAAACTGTTTTTT
TRBD1,many,TRBJ1-4,TRBV2,CASSETGGSNEKLFF,TGTGCCAGCAGTGAAACAGGGGGCAGTAATGAAAAACTGTTTTTT
TRBD2,many,TRBJ2-5,TRBV15,CATSRELAGVGQETQYF,TGTGCCACCAGCAGAGAACTAGCGGGAGTAGGTCAAGAGACCCAGTACTTC
NA,few,TRBJ1-4,TRBV20-1,CSARVAGLTNEKLFF,TGCAGTGCTAGGGTAGCAGGCCTTACTAATGAAAAACTGTTTTTT
TRBD1,NA,TRBJ1-4,TRBV20-1,CSVPGQSNEKLFF,TGCAGTGTTCCGGGACAGAGTAATGAAAAACTGTTTTTT
NA,once,TRBJ1-5,TRBV10-3,CAISASNMYQPQHF,TGTGCCATCAGTGCTAGCAACATGTATCAGCCCCAGCATTTT
NA,NA,TRBJ2-7,TRBV7-2,CASSSRGGEYEQYF,TGTGCCAGCAGCTCTCGCGGGGGCGAATACGAGCAGTACTTC
NA,NA,TRBJ2-2,TRBV4-2,CASSQEMALSGELFF,TGTGCCAGCAGCCAAGAAATGGCCCTTTCCGGGGAGCTGTTTTTT